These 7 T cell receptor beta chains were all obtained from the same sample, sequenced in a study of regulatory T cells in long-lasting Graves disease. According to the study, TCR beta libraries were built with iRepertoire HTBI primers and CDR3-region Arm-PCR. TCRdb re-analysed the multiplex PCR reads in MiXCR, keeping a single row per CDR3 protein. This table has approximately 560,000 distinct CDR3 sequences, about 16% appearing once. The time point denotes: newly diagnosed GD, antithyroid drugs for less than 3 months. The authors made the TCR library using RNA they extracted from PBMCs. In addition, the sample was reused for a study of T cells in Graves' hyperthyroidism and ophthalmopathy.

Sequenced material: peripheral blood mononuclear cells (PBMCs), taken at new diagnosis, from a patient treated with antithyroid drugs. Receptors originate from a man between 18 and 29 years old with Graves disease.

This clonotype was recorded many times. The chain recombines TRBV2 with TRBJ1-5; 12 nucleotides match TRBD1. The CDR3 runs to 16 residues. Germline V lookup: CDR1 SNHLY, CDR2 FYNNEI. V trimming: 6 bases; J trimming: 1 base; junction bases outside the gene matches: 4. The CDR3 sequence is CASRGDRGQSNQPQHF. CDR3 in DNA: TGTGCCAGCAGGGGGGACAGGGGGCAGAGCAATCAGCCCCAGCATTTT.

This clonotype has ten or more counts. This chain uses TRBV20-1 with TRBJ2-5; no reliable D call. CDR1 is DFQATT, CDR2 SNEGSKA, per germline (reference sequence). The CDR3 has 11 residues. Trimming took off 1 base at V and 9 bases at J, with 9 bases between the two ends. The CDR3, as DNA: TGCAGTGCTAGAGGCCCCGAGGCCCAGTACTTC. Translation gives CSARGPEAQYF.

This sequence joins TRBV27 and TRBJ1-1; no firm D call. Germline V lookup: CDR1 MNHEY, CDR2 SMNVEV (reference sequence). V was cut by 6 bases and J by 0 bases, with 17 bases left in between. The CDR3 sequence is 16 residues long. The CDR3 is CASSPMMGGMNTEAFF. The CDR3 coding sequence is TGTGCCAGCAGCCCGATGATGGGAGGGATGAACACTGAAGCTTTCTTT.

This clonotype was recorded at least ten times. The DNA for the CDR3 is TGTGCCAGCAGTGGACGGATGCGCACTGAAGCTTTCTTT. It encodes CASSGRMRTEAFF. The chain combines TRBV12-3 or TRBV12-4 with TRBJ1-1; no definite D call. Trimming left V 5 bases short and J 4 bases short, with 11 bases between. The CDR3 has 13 residues.

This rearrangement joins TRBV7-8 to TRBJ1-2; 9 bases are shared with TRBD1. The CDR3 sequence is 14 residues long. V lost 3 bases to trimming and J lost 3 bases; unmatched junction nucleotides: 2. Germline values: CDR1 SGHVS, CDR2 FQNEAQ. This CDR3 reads CASSFDRGDYGYTF. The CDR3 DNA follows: TGTGCCAGCAGCTTCGACAGGGGGGACTATGGCTACACCTTC.

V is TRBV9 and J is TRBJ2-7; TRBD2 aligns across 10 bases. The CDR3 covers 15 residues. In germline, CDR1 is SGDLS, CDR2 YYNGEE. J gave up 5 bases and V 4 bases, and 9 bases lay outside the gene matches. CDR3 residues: CASSPSGRESNEQYF. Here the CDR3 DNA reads TGTGCCAGCAGCCCAAGCGGGAGGGAATCGAACGAGCAGTACTTC.

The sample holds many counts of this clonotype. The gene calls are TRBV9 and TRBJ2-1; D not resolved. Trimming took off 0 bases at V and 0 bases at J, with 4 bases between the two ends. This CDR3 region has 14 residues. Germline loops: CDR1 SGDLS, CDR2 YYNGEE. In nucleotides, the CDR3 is TGTGCCAGCAGCGTAGCAAGCTCCTACAATGAGCAGTTCTTC. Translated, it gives CASSVASSYNEQFF.